Listed below are T cell receptor beta chains from one sample, sequenced in a study of technical replicates of blood from several donors. The protocol was immunoSEQ multiplex PCR, while the TCRdb copy is restricted to in-frame clones and leaves out a portion. The sample yields tens of thousands of clones, 85% to 95% seen once. The sample comprised T cells isolated from PBMCs. These receptors were taken from a human donor in good health. CDR3s include the opening cysteine and the closing phenylalanine or tryptophan. D genes are given only for firm matches. Size is stated for part of the rows, as once, few or many counts, or as a class when the clone is expanded.

j_call | v_call | d_call | clone_size | cdr3_nt | cdr3_aa
TRBJ1-1 | TRBV2 | - | - | TGTGCCAGCAGTGATTGGGGCAGGAGGGACACTGAAGCTTTCTTT | CASSDWGRRDTEAFF
TRBJ2-3 | TRBV6-5 | TRBD1 | - | TGTGCCAGCACCCGAGACAGGGGAGAAGGAGATACGCAGTATTTT | CASTRDRGEGDTQYF
TRBJ1-1 | TRBV19 | - | - | TGTGCCAGTAGTATAGATCCCCGGACAGAGAACACTGAAGCTTTCTTT | CASSIDPRTENTEAFF
TRBJ2-7 | TRBV28 | TRBD2 | - | TGTGCCAGCAGGATAGCGGGAGGGGTAACCTACGAGCAGTACTTC | CASRIAGGVTYEQYF
TRBJ1-5 | TRBV29-1 | - | - | TGCAGCGCGCCCACACAGGGCCTCCCGCTCGGTCAGCCCCAGCATTTT | CSAPTQGLPLGQPQHF
TRBJ2-3 | TRBV7-9 | TRBD2 | - | TGTGCCAGCAGCCCGGGACTAGCGGCAGAGGACGATACGCAGTATTTT | CASSPGLAAEDDTQYF
TRBJ1-1 | TRBV5-5 | - | - | TGTGCCAGCCTTGGGGTGGCCCCCCCCGGGGGCACTGAAGCTTTCTTT | CASLGVAPPGGTEAFF
TRBJ1-5 | TRBV28 | - | - | TGTGCCAGCAGCCCATGGGTTGACGACAGTGGCAATCAGCCCCAGCATTTT | CASSPWVDDSGNQPQHF
TRBJ1-2 | TRBV6-1 | - | - | TGTGCCAGCGCAAGAGAGGGTCACTATGGCTACACCTTC | CASAREGHYGYTF
TRBJ2-7 | TRBV6-1 | - | - | TGTGCCAGCAGTGTAGCAGGGGCGGGGTACGAGCAGTACTTC | CASSVAGAGYEQYF
TRBJ1-2 | TRBV14 | - | - | TGTGCCAGCAGCCAAGATCCCTCCTATGGCTACACCTTC | CASSQDPSYGYTF
TRBJ2-7 | TRBV27 | TRBD2 | - | TGTGCCAGCAGTTTCACGGGGGGGTTCTCCTACGAGCAGTACTTC | CASSFTGGFSYEQYF
TRBJ2-1 | TRBV28 | TRBD2 | - | TGTGCCAGCACCCCGGGGGGAAACTACAATGAGCAGTTCTTC | CASTPGGNYNEQFF
TRBJ1-5 | TRBV7-9 | - | - | TGTGCCAGCAGCTTAGTTTCAGGGGCCGGCAATCAGCCCCAGCATTTT | CASSLVSGAGNQPQHF
TRBJ2-7 | TRBV5-1 | - | - | TGCGCCAGCAGCCTGCACGACAACTCCTACGAGCAGTACTTC | CASSLHDNSYEQYF
TRBJ2-1 | TRBV5-1 | TRBD1 | - | TGCGCCAGCAGCCTCATTTTACTGGGACAGATCTTGTACAATGAGCAGTTCTTC | CASSLILLGQILYNEQFF
TRBJ2-2 | TRBV4-2 | TRBD1 | once | TGTGCCAGCAGCCCAGGATCCGACAGGGGGATCACCGGGGAGCTGTTTTTT | CASSPGSDRGITGELFF
TRBJ1-6 | TRBV5-1 | TRBD1 | - | TGCGCCAGCAGCTTGGCCGGGACAGGGCGATCACCCCTCCACTTT | CASSLAGTGRSPLHF
TRBJ2-3 | TRBV9 | - | - | TGTGCCAGCAGCGCATCCGGGGGATTCGTGACGGATACGCAGTATTTT | CASSASGGFVTDTQYF
TRBJ2-3 | TRBV6-5 | TRBD2 | - | TGTGCCAGCAGTTACCAGGTAGCGGGGGGAAAAGATACGCAGTATTTT | CASSYQVAGGKDTQYF